A selection of T cell receptor beta chains follows, all from one sample in a study of blood T cell repertoires in COVID-19. The table came from immunoSEQ multiplex PCR; TCRdb's copy has only in-frame clones and leaves some out. The repertoire holds approximately 300,000 clones, with more than 70% as singletons. Sequencing was done on a sample of peripheral blood. These receptors were collected from a man aged 18 to 30 who had recovered from COVID-19. Both conserved end residues are part of each CDR3. D genes are given only for firm matches. The size field is filled for only some rows; it gives once, few, many or a size class.

V gene: TRBV7-9
clone size: NA
D gene: TRBD2
J gene: TRBJ2-3
CDR3 DNA: TGTGCCAGCAGCTCCCTTCGGGAGGTAACAGATACGCAGTATTTT
CDR3 protein: CASSSLREVTDTQYF

V gene: TRBV11-2
clone size: NA
D gene: NA
J gene: TRBJ2-7
CDR3 DNA: TGTGCCAGCAGCTTAGTGAGTTACGAGCAGTACTTC
CDR3 protein: CASSLVSYEQYF

V gene: TRBV7-6
clone size: NA
D gene: NA
J gene: TRBJ2-1
CDR3 DNA: TGTGCCAGCAGCTTAGCGTCGGGGAATGAGCAGTTCTTC
CDR3 protein: CASSLASGNEQFF

V gene: TRBV25-1
clone size: NA
D gene: TRBD1
J gene: TRBJ1-1
CDR3 DNA: TGTGCCAGCAGTGAGACAGGGTTCCTGAACACTGAAGCTTTCTTT
CDR3 protein: CASSETGFLNTEAFF

V gene: TRBV5-1
clone size: NA
D gene: TRBD1
J gene: TRBJ1-1
CDR3 DNA: TGCGCCAGCAGCGGAGACAGGGCTGGTGAAGCTTTCTTT
CDR3 protein: CASSGDRAGEAFF

V gene: TRBV5-4
clone size: NA
D gene: TRBD1
J gene: TRBJ2-4
CDR3 DNA: TGTGCCAGCAGCCTTCAGGGGGCGAGAAACATTCAGTACTTC
CDR3 protein: CASSLQGARNIQYF

V gene: TRBV27
clone size: NA
D gene: NA
J gene: TRBJ1-5
CDR3 DNA: TGTGCCAGCAGTTCCATTTGGGGAGAGGGCAATCAGCCCCAGCATTTT
CDR3 protein: CASSSIWGEGNQPQHF

V gene: TRBV30
clone size: NA
D gene: TRBD1
J gene: TRBJ2-7
CDR3 DNA: TGTGCCTGGACCGAAGACAGGGGATACTCCTACGAGCAGTACTTC
CDR3 protein: CAWTEDRGYSYEQYF

V gene: TRBV5-4
clone size: NA
D gene: NA
J gene: TRBJ2-3
CDR3 DNA: TGTGCCAGCAGCTCGCCGCGCCAATCTAGCACAGATACGCAGTATTTT
CDR3 protein: CASSSPRQSSTDTQYF

V gene: TRBV5-6
clone size: NA
D gene: TRBD2
J gene: TRBJ2-7
CDR3 DNA: TGTGCCAGCAGTTCCGGGACTAGCGTCGAGCAGTACTTC
CDR3 protein: CASSSGTSVEQYF

V gene: TRBV6-6
clone size: NA
D gene: NA
J gene: TRBJ2-7
CDR3 DNA: TGTGCCACGGGGAGGTCCTACGAGCAGTACTTC
CDR3 protein: CATGRSYEQYF

V gene: TRBV3-1/TRBV3-2
clone size: NA
D gene: NA
J gene: TRBJ2-5
CDR3 DNA: TGTGCCAGCAGCCAAGCCAAGGGAGCGGAAAAAGAGACCCAGTACTTC
CDR3 protein: CASSQAKGAEKETQYF

V gene: TRBV18
clone size: NA
D gene: NA
J gene: TRBJ2-5
CDR3 DNA: TGTGCCAGCTCACCAGTTTCAGGGAGGGAGACCCAGTACTTC
CDR3 protein: CASSPVSGRETQYF

V gene: TRBV5-4
clone size: NA
D gene: TRBD1
J gene: TRBJ2-2
CDR3 DNA: TGTGCCAGCAGCCTGACAGGGGGGCGTATCACCGGGGAGCTGTTTTTT
CDR3 protein: CASSLTGGRITGELFF

V gene: TRBV4-3
clone size: few
D gene: NA
J gene: TRBJ2-6
CDR3 DNA: TGCGCCAGCAGCCAAGATCAAGAATTCAGCTCTGGGGCCAACGTCCTGACTTTC
CDR3 protein: CASSQDQEFSSGANVLTF

V gene: TRBV20-1
clone size: NA
D gene: NA
J gene: TRBJ2-1
CDR3 DNA: TGCAGTGCTAGTAGCCTAGGCTCCTACAATGAGCAGTTCTTC
CDR3 protein: CSASSLGSYNEQFF

V gene: TRBV11-3
clone size: NA
D gene: NA
J gene: TRBJ2-3
CDR3 DNA: TGTGCCAGCAGCACATCCGGGGACACAGATACGCAGTATTTT
CDR3 protein: CASSTSGDTDTQYF

V gene: TRBV7-8
clone size: NA
D gene: TRBD1
J gene: TRBJ1-1
CDR3 DNA: TGTGCCAGCAGCCCGCCGGGACAGTGGGCGTCGGGAAAAGCTTTCTTT
CDR3 protein: CASSPPGQWASGKAFF

V gene: TRBV29-1
clone size: NA
D gene: TRBD1
J gene: TRBJ1-2
CDR3 DNA: TGCAGCGTTGAAGATAGGTTGACAGGGGGAGATGGCTACACCTTC
CDR3 protein: CSVEDRLTGGDGYTF

V gene: TRBV7-2
clone size: NA
D gene: TRBD2
J gene: TRBJ2-3
CDR3 DNA: TGTGCCAGCAGCTTAGGCCTAGCGGGGGCCACAGATACGCAGTATTTT
CDR3 protein: CASSLGLAGATDTQYF

V gene: TRBV7-3
clone size: NA
D gene: NA
J gene: TRBJ1-1
CDR3 DNA: TGTGCCAGCAGCTTAATCAGAAACACTGAAGCTTTCTTT
CDR3 protein: CASSLIRNTEAFF

V gene: TRBV9
clone size: NA
D gene: NA
J gene: TRBJ2-5
CDR3 DNA: TGTGCCAGCAGCGTAGACGTCAATCAGGAGACCCAGTACTTC
CDR3 protein: CASSVDVNQETQYF

V gene: TRBV4-2
clone size: NA
D gene: TRBD1
J gene: TRBJ1-4
CDR3 DNA: TGTGCCAGCAGCCAAACCTGGACAGGGGGAAAACTGTTTTTT
CDR3 protein: CASSQTWTGGKLFF

V gene: TRBV5-4
clone size: NA
D gene: TRBD2
J gene: TRBJ2-2
CDR3 DNA: TGTGCCAGCAGCCCCGGGGGTAGCGGGAGGGCCGGTTTAGTCACCGGGGAGCTGTTTTTT
CDR3 protein: CASSPGGSGRAGLVTGELFF

V gene: TRBV18
clone size: NA
D gene: TRBD1
J gene: TRBJ2-2
CDR3 DNA: TGTGCCAGCTCACCCGGACAGGGGGCAACCGGGGAGCTGTTTTTT
CDR3 protein: CASSPGQGATGELFF

V gene: TRBV29-1
clone size: NA
D gene: NA
J gene: TRBJ1-1
CDR3 DNA: TGCAGCGTTGAAGGACAAGACGTCCTTCCCACCTATTCAAACACTGAAGCTTTCTTT
CDR3 protein: CSVEGQDVLPTYSNTEAFF

V gene: TRBV18
clone size: NA
D gene: NA
J gene: TRBJ1-1
CDR3 DNA: TGTGCCAGCTCACCATCGGGGAACACTGAAGCTTTCTTT
CDR3 protein: CASSPSGNTEAFF

V gene: TRBV9
clone size: NA
D gene: NA
J gene: TRBJ1-1
CDR3 DNA: TGTGCCAGCAGCGTAGATATCAAAGGGGGCACTGAAGCTTTCTTT
CDR3 protein: CASSVDIKGGTEAFF

V gene: TRBV5-8
clone size: NA
D gene: NA
J gene: TRBJ1-5
CDR3 DNA: TGTGCCAGCAGCTTGGGGGCAGGGGAGTATCAGCCCCAGCATTTT
CDR3 protein: CASSLGAGEYQPQHF

V gene: TRBV23-1
clone size: NA
D gene: NA
J gene: TRBJ1-1
CDR3 DNA: TGCGCCAGCAGTCAATCGATTAGCGTGTTCTTGGTCGAAGCTTTCTTT
CDR3 protein: CASSQSISVFLVEAFF

V gene: TRBV27
clone size: NA
D gene: NA
J gene: TRBJ1-1
CDR3 DNA: TGTGCCAGCAGTTTTCCAGGGAGGGAAGCTTTCTTT
CDR3 protein: CASSFPGREAFF

V gene: TRBV2
clone size: NA
D gene: NA
J gene: TRBJ2-1
CDR3 DNA: TGTGCCAGCATCATAGACAATTACAATGAGCAGTTCTTC
CDR3 protein: CASIIDNYNEQFF

V gene: TRBV6-2/TRBV6-3
clone size: NA
D gene: NA
J gene: TRBJ2-3
CDR3 DNA: TGTGCCAGCAGTTACTCTCTCCTCATCGGGACAGATACGCAGTATTTT
CDR3 protein: CASSYSLLIGTDTQYF

V gene: TRBV20-1
clone size: NA
D gene: TRBD1
J gene: TRBJ1-2
CDR3 DNA: TGCAGTGCTATTGACATGGACAGGGGAGTTGGTTATGGCTACACCTTC
CDR3 protein: CSAIDMDRGVGYGYTF

V gene: TRBV7-2
clone size: NA
D gene: NA
J gene: TRBJ1-1
CDR3 DNA: TGTGCCAGCAGCTGGTCGGTGAACACTGAAGCTTTCTTT
CDR3 protein: CASSWSVNTEAFF

V gene: TRBV18
clone size: once
D gene: TRBD1
J gene: TRBJ1-1
CDR3 DNA: TGTGCCAGCTCACTCACAGGGGCCATTGAAGCTTTCTTT
CDR3 protein: CASSLTGAIEAFF

V gene: TRBV27
clone size: NA
D gene: NA
J gene: TRBJ2-7
CDR3 DNA: TGTGCCAGCAGTTTATCTACAGATACCTACGAGCAGTACTTC
CDR3 protein: CASSLSTDTYEQYF

V gene: TRBV18
clone size: NA
D gene: TRBD1
J gene: TRBJ1-6
CDR3 DNA: TGTGCCAGCTCACTGGGACAGGCCATATCCCTCCACTTT
CDR3 protein: CASSLGQAISLHF

V gene: TRBV19
clone size: once
D gene: TRBD2
J gene: TRBJ2-1
CDR3 DNA: TGTGCCAGTAGTCCCCTAGCGGCGGATGAGCAGTTCTTC
CDR3 protein: CASSPLAADEQFF

V gene: TRBV3-1/TRBV3-2
clone size: NA
D gene: TRBD2
J gene: TRBJ2-7
CDR3 DNA: TGTGCCAGCAGCCAAGCAGGGGGGACTAGCGGGAGCCTCTCCTACGAGCAGTACTTC
CDR3 protein: CASSQAGGTSGSLSYEQYF

V gene: TRBV19
clone size: NA
D gene: TRBD1
J gene: TRBJ2-7
CDR3 DNA: TGTGCCAGTAGTATGGGACAGGGGGGAACCTACGAGCAGTACTTC
CDR3 protein: CASSMGQGGTYEQYF

V gene: TRBV6-5
clone size: NA
D gene: NA
J gene: TRBJ1-1
CDR3 DNA: TGTGCCAGCAGGGCCGGGACACATAACACTGAAGCTTTCTTT
CDR3 protein: CASRAGTHNTEAFF

V gene: TRBV9
clone size: NA
D gene: NA
J gene: TRBJ2-3
CDR3 DNA: TGTGCCAGCAGCGTAGATCCGACAGCAGATACGCAGTATTTT
CDR3 protein: CASSVDPTADTQYF

V gene: TRBV5-1
clone size: NA
D gene: NA
J gene: TRBJ2-7
CDR3 DNA: TGCGCCAGCAGCGGGCAGGGTCGGTTGGACGAGCAGTACTTC
CDR3 protein: CASSGQGRLDEQYF

V gene: TRBV5-1
clone size: NA
D gene: TRBD2
J gene: TRBJ2-3
CDR3 DNA: TGCGCCAGCACCCGCGCGGCTAGCGGGGGGGCGGGAGATACGCAGTATTTT
CDR3 protein: CASTRAASGGAGDTQYF

V gene: TRBV6-1
clone size: NA
D gene: TRBD1
J gene: TRBJ1-1
CDR3 DNA: TGTGCCAGCAGTGAAAGACGGACAGGGGGAAGGACTGAAGCTTTCTTT
CDR3 protein: CASSERRTGGRTEAFF

V gene: TRBV6-1
clone size: NA
D gene: TRBD2
J gene: TRBJ2-1
CDR3 DNA: TGTGCCAGCAGTGAAGTGGCTAGCGGGGTATATGAGCAGTTCTTC
CDR3 protein: CASSEVASGVYEQFF

V gene: TRBV29-1
clone size: NA
D gene: TRBD1
J gene: TRBJ2-5
CDR3 DNA: TGCAGCGTGGGGGACAGGGCGCAAGAGACCCAGTACTTC
CDR3 protein: CSVGDRAQETQYF

V gene: TRBV2
clone size: NA
D gene: NA
J gene: TRBJ2-5
CDR3 DNA: TGTGCCAGCAGTGAAGTTTCCAAAGAGACCCAGTACTTC
CDR3 protein: CASSEVSKETQYF

V gene: TRBV7-6
clone size: few
D gene: NA
J gene: TRBJ1-2
CDR3 DNA: TGTGCCAGCAGCGCAGGGTTTGGTGGCTACACCTTC
CDR3 protein: CASSAGFGGYTF

V gene: TRBV28
clone size: NA
D gene: TRBD1
J gene: TRBJ1-5
CDR3 DNA: TGTGCCAGCAGTCGGAACAGGGGTTGGACTCAGCCCCAGCATTTT
CDR3 protein: CASSRNRGWTQPQHF